This T cell receptor (beta chain) was sequenced during a study of cytomegalovirus exposure and HLA in healthy donors. The V end was cut by 2 bases, the J end by 2 bases, with 11 bases between. This CDR3 is built from 15 residues. Looked up from germline, CDR1 is SGHTA and CDR2 is FQGNSA. PCR used 60 Vbeta primers and 13 Jbeta primers. Some clones are missing from TCRdb's copy, which holds only in-frame ones; the method was immunoSEQ multiplex PCR. Here the sample spans more than 150,000 clones, over 60% being singletons. Material: PBMCs. This chain links TRBV7-2 with TRBJ2-3; D perhaps matches TRBD1 (5 bases). This TCR came from a man aged 45 to 65 in good health and CMV-seropositive. The CDR3 loop is CASSLIGEFTDTQYF. DNA for the CDR3: TGTGCCAGCAGCTTAATAGGGGAATTCACAGATACGCAGTATTTT.